This T cell receptor (beta chain) came from a study of blood T cell repertoires in COVID-19. Across the study: Material from acute and convalescent COVID-19 was sourced from the United States, Italy and Spain. The analysed material was cDNA or gDNA that came from T cells, B-cell-depleted T cells, or PBMCs.

Authors' methods: Estimates of nucleated cell counts were drawn from the amplification of reference gene primers. TCRdb's copy holds only in-frame clones and misses some; the assay was immunoSEQ multiplex PCR. The V and J calls and clone size come from that table; D and trimming were worked out from the DNA. The repertoire holds more than 200,000 clones, about 86% seen once, with roughly 1.8% in the top ten. There are a few counts of this clone. With 3 bases clipped from V and 2 bases from J, the junction kept 10 bases outside the gene matches. This CDR3 contains 17 residues. CDR1 LGHNA and CDR2 YSLEER come from the germline V gene.

V and J are TRBV4-3 and TRBJ1-1; TRBD1 matches at 9 bases. Sequenced material: peripheral blood. The TCR sequence derives from a man aged 30 to 45 with active or convalescent COVID-19. Here the CDR3 DNA reads TGCGCCAGCAGCCAGGCACCGGGACAGGGAACTAACACTGAAGCTTTCTTT. It specifies CASSQAPGQGTNTEAFF.